This TCR beta chain was profiled in a study of blood T cell repertoires in COVID-19. Germline CDR1 reads LNHNV; CDR2 reads YYDKDF (reference sequence). This CDR3 has 16 amino acids. The germline V and J ends were trimmed by 1 base and 5 bases, with 17 bases remaining between them. Profiling relied on immunoSEQ multiplex PCR, and the TCRdb table lists in-frame clones only, not all of them. The table includes 150,000 to 200,000 clones, around 84% detected once. The TCR originated in a woman aged 80 or older with acute or convalescent COVID-19. The V gene is TRBV15, the J gene TRBJ1-2; D remains unclear. Specimen: peripheral blood. Here the CDR3 reads CATSRGYSTDRYGYTF. CDR3 bases: TGTGCCACCAGCAGAGGGTACAGTACCGACCGATATGGCTACACCTTC. The variable domain in full, with the rest retrieved from reference TRBV15 and TRBJ1-2, is DAMVIQNPRYQVTQFGKPVTLSCSQTLNHNVMYWYQQKSSQAPKLLFHYYDKDFNNEADTPDNFQSRRPNTSFCFLDIRSPGLGDTAMYLCATSRGYSTDRYGYTFGSGTRLTVV.